This passage covers 21 T cell receptor beta chains from one sample sequenced in a study of T cells after somatic rescue of genetic block (dated by TCRdb to the early 2020s). The library relied on the immunoSEQ multiplex PCR assay. This is the immuneACCESS table as TCRdb keeps it, with only in-frame sequences that have V and J called. A part of the clones is gone; compared with another copy, unresolved V genes explain less than half, and the rest is unexplained. This sample gives tens of thousands of clones in total; over 80% of them show up just once. The leading ten clones occupy approximately 1.5% of the sample. The sequenced sample was peripheral blood mononuclear cells (PBMCs). Receptor source: a woman aged 18-35 years.

The sample holds one count of this clone. This sequence joins TRBV6-5 and TRBJ2-3; D uncertain. The CDR3 extends over 14 amino acids. Germline V CDR1 and CDR2: MNHEY, SVGAGI. V gave up 4 bases and J gave up 6 bases, with 14 bases separating them. The CDR3 is CASSFGKALDTQYF. CDR3 DNA sequence: TGTGCCAGCAGTTTTGGAAAAGCTTTGGATACGCAGTATTTT.

The CDR3 spells CASSSGPTMNTEAFF. DNA of the CDR3: TGTGCCAGCAGCTCGGGACCGACGATGAACACTGAAGCTTTCTTT. This rearrangement joins TRBV7-6 to TRBJ1-1, with D maybe TRBD1 (5 bases). The CDR3 contains 15 residues. Looked up from germline, CDR1 is SGHVS and CDR2 is FNYEAQ. Trimming shortened V by 4 bases and J by 0 bases, and 12 bases separated the two germline ends.

The V and J genes are TRBV10-3 and TRBJ2-5; maybe TRBD2 (6 bases). The CDR3 sequence is 13 residues long. The germline gives CDR1 ENHRY, CDR2 SYGVKD. With 11 bases removed from V and 5 bases from J, the gap between germline ends came to 18 bases. CDR3 coding DNA: TGTGCCGCCACTCGGGAGCCCAGGGAGACCCAGTACTTC. Translated: CAATREPRETQYF.

The chain couples TRBV19 to TRBJ2-7, with D possibly matching TRBD2 (6 bases). CDR3 length equals 17 residues. Germline V lookup: CDR1 LNHDA, CDR2 SQIVND (reference sequence). The V end lost 3 bases, the J end lost 2 bases, and 20 bases lay between the germline ends. The CDR3 here is CASSIRSTGGGPYEQYF. The CDR3 DNA is TGTGCCAGTAGTATTCGGTCTACCGGGGGAGGCCCCTACGAGCAGTACTTC.

This clone has a handful of counts. V usage is TRBV6-1 and J usage is TRBJ1-4, with 7 bases lining up with TRBD1. The length of the CDR3 is 15 residues. V was pared by 5 bases and J by 3 bases, with 6 bases of the junction left unmatched. Germline CDR1 MNHNS, CDR2 SASEGT. Here the CDR3 DNA reads TGTGCCAGCAGTAACCGACAGGGCCCTAATGAAAAACTGTTTTTT. Translating it yields CASSNRQGPNEKLFF.

The V call is TRBV4-1, the J call TRBJ2-7; D perhaps matches TRBD2 (7 bases). Germline-derived CDR1 and CDR2 are MGHRA and YSYEKL. The CDR3 runs 16 residues. V lost 2 bases, J lost 2 bases, and 16 bases lay in between. The CDR3 nucleotides read TGCGCCAGCAGCCAAACTCCGGGGGGCCTCCCCTACGAGCAGTACTTC. Residues: CASSQTPGGLPYEQYF.

This chain connects TRBV5-1 to TRBJ2-4; TRBD2 might be the D (6 bases). The CDR3 length is 17 residues. Trimming pared 0 bases from V and 7 bases from J, leaving 20 bases between. CDR1 and CDR2 (germline): SGHRS, YFSETQ. This chain's CDR3 is CASSLGLGSLAGNIQYF. The CDR3 DNA reads as TGCGCCAGCAGCTTGGGACTAGGAAGCCTCGCTGGGAACATTCAGTACTTC. The whole variable domain, remainder taken from reference TRBV5-1 and TRBJ2-4, is KAGVTQTPRYLIKTRGQQVTLSCSPISGHRSVSWYQQTPGQGLQFLFEYFSETQRNKGNFPGRFSGRQFSNSRSEMNVSTLELGDSALYLCASSLGLGSLAGNIQYFGAGTRLSVL.

This clone is a singleton in its sample. J is TRBJ2-7 and V is TRBV5-1; 9 bases fit TRBD1. The CDR3 is made up of 14 amino acids. The V and J ends lost 5 bases and 3 bases, in that order; junction bases with no gene match: 6. The germline V gene encodes CDR1 SGHRS and CDR2 YFSETQ. CDR3 nucleotides: TGCGCCAGCAGTAGGACAGGGGTCGGCTACGAGCAGTACTTC. Translating it yields CASSRTGVGYEQYF.

The genes are TRBV6-1 and TRBJ2-7; possibly TRBD1 for D (6 bases). V was pared by 0 bases and J by 0 bases, with 6 bases between. CDR1 is MNHNS, CDR2 SASEGT, per germline. The CDR3 has 14 residues. The CDR3 region is CASSEAGGSYEQYF. The CDR3 nucleotides are TGTGCCAGCAGTGAAGCAGGGGGCTCCTACGAGCAGTACTTC.

The V call is TRBV5-1, the J call TRBJ2-2, with 7 bases aligning to TRBD2. CDR1 and CDR2 from the germline V gene are SGHRS and YFSETQ. The CDR3 runs to 18 residues. V gave up 4 bases and J gave up 0 bases; unmatched junction bases: 12. CDR3 sequence (DNA): TGCGCCAGCAGCCCCACATCTCGACTAGCTGCGAACACCGGGGAGCTGTTTTTT. This codes for CASSPTSRLAANTGELFF.

CDR3 sequence reads: CASSPTTSGRKGFYNEQFF. The CDR3 DNA follows: TGCGCCAGCAGCCCCACGACTAGCGGGAGGAAGGGATTCTACAATGAGCAGTTCTTC. The V call is TRBV5-1, the J call TRBJ2-1; TRBD2 agrees at 13 bases. CDR3 size: 19 residues. The trim removed 4 bases at V and 3 bases at J, leaving 13 bases unmatched. CDR1 and CDR2 from the germline V gene are SGHRS and YFSETQ.

Concerning this clone itself: A read error may produce the germline difference seen at one junction end. V gene TRBV7-7 combines with J gene TRBJ2-2; TRBD1 might be the D (6 bases). Germline V gene data show CDR1 as SSHAT and CDR2 as FNYEAQ (reference sequence). The CDR3 covers 15 residues. CDR3 in amino acids: CASSPGTLNTGELFF. In DNA form, the CDR3 reads TGTGCTAGCAGCCCAGGGACACTGAACACCGGGGAGCTGTTTTTT.

This clone was found once. The rearrangement links TRBV5-6 to TRBJ1-5; D is ambiguous. V was cut by 4 bases and J by 0 bases, with 11 bases left in between. The CDR3 loop spans 15 amino acids. Germline CDR1 is SGHDT and CDR2 is YYEEEE. The DNA of the CDR3 is TGTGCCAGCAGCCGCGACCCCAGTAGCAATCAGCCCCAGCATTTT. This encodes CASSRDPSSNQPQHF.

V is TRBV7-8 and J is TRBJ2-1; 11 nucleotides align to TRBD2. The V segment lost 5 bases and the J segment 8 bases; nucleotides outside the gene matches: 14. In germline, CDR1 is SGHVS, CDR2 FQNEAQ. The CDR3 consists of 17 residues. CDR3 coding DNA: TGTGCCAGCAGCACCCGCGTAGCGGGAGGGCCTATAGATGAGCAGTTCTTC. It is translated as CASSTRVAGGPIDEQFF. The variable domain in full, with the rest retrieved from reference TRBV7-8 and TRBJ2-1, is GAGVSQSPRYKVAKRGQDVALRCDPISGHVSLFWYQQALGQGPEFLTYFQNEAQLDKSGLPSDRFFAERPEGSVSTLKIQRTQQEDSAVYLCASSTRVAGGPIDEQFFGPGTRLTVL.

The count of this clone is one. The V and J genes are TRBV28 and TRBJ2-5, with 9 bases fitting TRBD1. With V trimmed by 4 bases and J by 1 base, 7 bases remained unmatched. Germline V CDR1 and CDR2: MDHEN, SYDVKM. The CDR3 is 16 residues long. The CDR3 reads CASSSLGTGSQETQYF. For the CDR3, the DNA is TGTGCCAGCAGTTCTCTGGGGACAGGGTCCCAAGAGACCCAGTACTTC.

This chain connects TRBV27 to TRBJ2-1; the match to TRBD2 covers 9 bases. The CDR3 totals 17 residues. CDR1 MNHEY and CDR2 SMNVEV come from the germline V gene (reference sequence). J gave up 4 bases and V 1 base, and 8 bases lay outside the gene matches. CDR3: CASSLLGSSGIYNEQFF. In DNA, the CDR3 is TGTGCCAGCAGTTTATTGGGTTCTAGCGGGATTTACAATGAGCAGTTCTTC.

The rearrangement uses TRBV9 and TRBJ2-4; no clear D gene. V was trimmed by 0 bases and J by 8 bases, leaving 9 bases between them. The CDR3 totals 13 residues. CDR1 is SGDLS and CDR2 is YYNGEE in the germline V gene. The DNA of the CDR3 is TGTGCCAGCAGCGTAGGCCCCTGGGACATTCAGTACTTC. Encoded protein: CASSVGPWDIQYF.

This clone showed up just once. This chain links TRBV11-3 with TRBJ2-7; TRBD2 is a possible D gene (6 bases). The germline gives CDR1 SGHNT, CDR2 YENEEA. Trimming stripped 5 bases from V and 5 bases from J, with 16 bases between. The CDR3 is 14 residues long. The CDR3 reads CASSQIAAVNEQYF. The CDR3 nucleotides are TGTGCCAGCAGCCAAATAGCGGCTGTAAACGAGCAGTACTTC.

This rearrangement joins TRBV15 to TRBJ2-5, with D tentatively TRBD2 (6 bases). V lost 4 bases to trimming and J lost 3 bases, with 12 bases between them. The CDR3 is 14 amino acids. In germline, CDR1 is LNHNV, CDR2 YYDKDF (reference sequence). The chain's CDR3 is CATSIGTLKETQYF. As DNA, the CDR3 is TGTGCCACCAGCATTGGGACTTTAAAAGAGACCCAGTACTTC.

The CDR3 nucleotides read TGTGCCAGCAGCTTAGCGGGAGGCCCCCCGGCTCCCCAGCATTTT. Encoded protein: CASSLAGGPPAPQHF. The chain combines TRBV7-9 with TRBJ1-5, with D unresolved. Germline V gives CDR1 SEHNR, CDR2 FQNEAQ (reference sequence). This CDR3 has 15 amino acids. V lost 0 bases, J lost 10 bases, and 16 bases lay in between. The variable domain in full, completed from reference TRBV7-9 and TRBJ1-5, reads DTGVSQNPRHKITKRGQNVTFRCDPISEHNRLYWYRQTLGQGPEFLTYFQNEAQLEKSRLLSDRFSAERPKGSFSTLEIQRTEQGDSAMYLCASSLAGGPPAPQHFGDGTRLSIL.

The V and J genes are TRBV15 and TRBJ2-5, with D perhaps TRBD1 or TRBD2 (6 bases each). Germline V gene sequence: CDR1 LNHNV, CDR2 YYDKDF (reference sequence). The CDR3 spans 13 residues. Trimming removed 2 bases at V and 12 bases at J, with 16 bases between. The CDR3: CATSRPKGGPKYF. DNA for the CDR3: TGTGCCACCAGCAGACCTAAGGGGGGCCCTAAGTACTTC.